This T cell receptor (beta chain) was obtained from a study of control samples from healthy donors and cancer patients. Assay: immunoSEQ multiplex PCR; the TCRdb copy retains only in-frame clones and omits some. The sample has 110,000 to 150,000 clones, around nine tenths seen once. This CDR3 comprises 15 residues. V was cut by 5 bases and J by 0 bases, with 11 bases left in between. The germline CDR1 and CDR2 sequences are MNHEY and SVGAGI. Sequenced sample: blood. The TCR originated in a man aged 30-40 years in good health. The chain joins TRBV6-5 to TRBJ2-1; D unresolved. The CDR3 sequence is CASSKAFGSYNEQFF. In nucleotides, the CDR3 is TGTGCCAGCAGTAAGGCCTTCGGCTCCTACAATGAGCAGTTCTTC.